This T cell receptor (beta chain) was recorded in a study of early T cells in non-severe SARS-CoV-2 infection. Study context: Sequencing targeted bulk RNA from unsorted whole blood, leaving chains unpaired.

From the 5' RACE reads, TCRdb called clonotypes with MiXCR, one entry per CDR3 protein. This sample has about 99,000 distinct CDR3 sequences; 16% occur once, and the top ten carry around 1.3%. This clonotype appeared many times. The receptor comes from an adult who was a healthcare worker with PCR-confirmed SARS-CoV-2 infection or an uninfected control (not recorded which). Sequencing was carried out using whole blood.

In nucleotides, the CDR3 is TGTGCCAGCAGCGAATTCTCTGGAAACACCATATATTTT. Its translation: CASSEFSGNTIYF. The chain uses TRBV9 and TRBJ1-3; D is unclear. V was cut by 3 bases and J by 0 bases, with 4 bases left in between. The CDR3 length is 13 residues. Germline V gene lookup returns CDR1 SGDLS and CDR2 YYNGEE.